This record concerns one TCR beta chain sequence. Its antigen is currently unknown. Mouse germline and gene names are used. The read finishes 1 residue shy of the CDR3 end, and the germline J gene is used to complete it. Clones were sequenced by immunoSEQ multiplex PCR, and TCRdb holds only the in-frame ones, with some missing. Here the sample spans around 50,000 clones, around 70% being singletons. This specimen belongs to a study of tissue T cells after allogeneic stem cell transplantation. Overall study results and limits: Alloreactivity or antigen specificity of tissue TCRs was not determined; some clones might be host cells. Anatomically similar tissues had similar TCR repertoires within each patient. Only a limited share of tissue TCRs appeared in blood or spleen. Motif-based clustering found tissue-specific repertoire signatures shared across patients, though few clones were shared.

Germline V gene lookup returns CDR1 KGHPV and CDR2 FQNQEV (reference sequence). The V gene lost 0 bases and the J gene lost 0 bases, with 6 bases spanning the gap. This CDR3 has 15 amino acids. The clonotype was recovered from a pool of C57BL/6 mice in good health. The sample comprised sorted cells pooled from one or two spleens. This chain links TRBV26 with TRBJ1-3; perhaps TRBD1 as D (5 bases). The CDR3: CASSLSGVSGNTLYF. The part of the CDR3 DNA that was read is TGTGCCAGCAGTCTGTCAGGGGTTTCTGGAAATACGCTCTAT.